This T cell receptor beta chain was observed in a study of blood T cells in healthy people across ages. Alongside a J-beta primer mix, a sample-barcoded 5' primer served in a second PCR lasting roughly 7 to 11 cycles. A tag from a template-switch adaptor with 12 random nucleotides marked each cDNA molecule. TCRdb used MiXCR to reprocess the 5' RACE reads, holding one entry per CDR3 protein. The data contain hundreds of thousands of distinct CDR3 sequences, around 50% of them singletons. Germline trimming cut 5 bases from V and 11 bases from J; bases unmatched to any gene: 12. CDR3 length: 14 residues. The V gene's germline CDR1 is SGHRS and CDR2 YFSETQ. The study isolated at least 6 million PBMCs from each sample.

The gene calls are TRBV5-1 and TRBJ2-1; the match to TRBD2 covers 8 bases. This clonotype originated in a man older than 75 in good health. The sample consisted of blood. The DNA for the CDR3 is TGCGCCAGCAGTTCAGCGGGAGCTAACGGACAGCAGTTCTTC. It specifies CASSSAGANGQQFF. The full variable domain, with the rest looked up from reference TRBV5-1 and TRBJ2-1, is KAGVTQTPRYLIKTRGQQVTLSCSPISGHRSVSWYQQTPGQGLQFLFEYFSETQRNKGNFPGRFSGRQFSNSRSEMNVSTLELGDSALYLCASSSAGANGQQFFGPGTRLTVL.